The next 29 T cell receptor beta chains were all read from a single sample in a study of T cell responses to AZD1222 COVID-19 vaccine. Libraries were prepared by immunoSEQ multiplex PCR; TCRdb keeps only in-frame clonotypes and omits some of them. The sample includes tens of thousands of clones, about four fifths of them seen just once. The source was peripheral blood, collected 28 days after the second AZD1222 dose. These receptors were obtained from an adult who received the AZD1222 COVID-19 vaccine.

V usage is TRBV28 and J usage is TRBJ2-7, with a possible D match to TRBD2 (6 bases). This CDR3 has 15 amino acids. The germline V and J ends were trimmed by 2 bases and 7 bases, with 18 bases remaining between them. Germline V CDR1 and CDR2: MDHEN, SYDVKM. CDR3: CASSLSRRETGEQYF. CDR3 DNA sequence: TGTGCCAGCAGTTTAAGCAGGAGGGAGACGGGGGAGCAGTACTTC.

The genes are TRBV12-3 or TRBV12-4 and TRBJ1-5; D perhaps matches TRBD1 (6 bases). The CDR3 length is 13 residues. Trimming pared 7 bases from V and 7 bases from J, leaving 14 bases between. CDR3 sequence reads: CASTDGGHQPQHF. The CDR3 DNA reads as TGTGCCAGCACCGACGGGGGGCACCAGCCCCAGCATTTT.

This chain links TRBV7-8 with TRBJ2-7; D is possibly TRBD2 (6 bases). The CDR3 is made up of 14 amino acids. In germline, CDR1 is SGHVS, CDR2 FQNEAQ. Trimming left V 4 bases short and J 2 bases short, with 12 bases between. The CDR3 here is CASSSRLVAYEQYF. CDR3 coding DNA: TGTGCCAGCAGCTCCAGACTAGTCGCCTACGAGCAGTACTTC.

J is TRBJ1-1 and V is TRBV28, with 8 bases that match TRBD1. The germline gives CDR1 MDHEN, CDR2 SYDVKM. The CDR3 consists of 14 residues. After removal of 6 bases from V and 5 bases from J, the junction contained 8 bases not matched to a gene. CDR3 sequence reads: CASSFRGHRTEAFF. In nucleotides, the CDR3 is TGTGCCAGCAGCTTCAGGGGGCATCGGACTGAAGCTTTCTTT.

The chain links TRBV9 to TRBJ2-7; D tentatively fits TRBD1 or TRBD2 (5 bases each). In germline, CDR1 is SGDLS, CDR2 YYNGEE. V was pared by 4 bases and J by 2 bases, with 13 bases between. This CDR3 is built from 14 residues. CDR3 nucleotide sequence: TGTGCCAGCAGCCCTCGGGACCAAGCCTACGAGCAGTACTTC. Amino acids: CASSPRDQAYEQYF.

The chain couples TRBV9 to TRBJ2-1, with 7 bases identical to TRBD2. This CDR3 spans 14 amino acids. V shed 3 bases and J 2 bases; nucleotides not matched to a gene: 2. Germline V gene lookup returns CDR1 SGDLS and CDR2 YYNGEE. CDR3 sequence: CASSGSGAYNEQFF. For the CDR3, the DNA is TGTGCCAGCAGCGGGAGCGGGGCCTACAATGAGCAGTTCTTC.

The rearrangement joins TRBV2 to TRBJ2-3, with 7 bases aligning to TRBD2. This CDR3 spans 14 amino acids. With 6 bases clipped from V and 1 base from J, the junction kept 4 bases outside the gene matches. Germline CDR1 SNHLY, CDR2 FYNNEI. CDR3 sequence reads: CASSRLAGTDTQYF. CDR3 nucleotides: TGTGCCAGCAGCAGGCTAGCGGGCACAGATACGCAGTATTTT.

The J gene is TRBJ2-2, the V gene TRBV7-9, with 8 bases lining up with TRBD1. The CDR3 covers 16 residues. V gave up 5 bases and J gave up 5 bases; unmatched junction bases: 10. Germline values: CDR1 SEHNR, CDR2 FQNEAQ (reference sequence). CDR3 amino acids: CASSPLSGGATGELFF. Written as DNA, the CDR3 is TGTGCCAGCAGCCCCCTGTCAGGGGGCGCAACCGGGGAGCTGTTTTTT.

V usage is TRBV7-9 and J usage is TRBJ2-2; D is undetermined. Looked up from germline, CDR1 is SEHNR and CDR2 is FQNEAQ (reference sequence). The CDR3 sequence is 12 residues long. V was pared by 3 bases and J by 4 bases, with 3 bases between. Here the CDR3 DNA reads TGTGCCAGCAGCTTCAGCACCGGGGAGCTGTTTTTT. Its translation: CASSFSTGELFF.

This clone appeared once. The J gene is TRBJ2-1, the V gene TRBV5-1; a possible D gene is TRBD2 (5 bases). Per germline, CDR1 SGHRS and CDR2 YFSETQ. V was cut by 1 base and J by 6 bases, with 14 bases left in between. The CDR3 consists of 15 residues. The CDR3 DNA reads as TGCGCCAGCAGCTTGAAGGTAGCGCCGAGCAATGAGCAGTTCTTC. Its translation: CASSLKVAPSNEQFF. The whole variable domain, remainder taken from reference TRBV5-1 and TRBJ2-1, is KAGVTQTPRYLIKTRGQQVTLSCSPISGHRSVSWYQQTPGQGLQFLFEYFSETQRNKGNFPGRFSGRQFSNSRSEMNVSTLELGDSALYLCASSLKVAPSNEQFFGPGTRLTVL.

V is TRBV18 and J is TRBJ2-7; 11 bases align to TRBD1. This CDR3 has 16 amino acids. CDR1 is KGHSH and CDR2 is LQKENI in the germline V gene. V trimming: 1 base; J trimming: 5 bases; junction bases outside the gene matches: 7. The CDR3 DNA follows: TGTGCCAGCTCACCACTCCCGGGACAGGGGGGAAACGAGCAGTACTTC. Translating it yields CASSPLPGQGGNEQYF.

The rearrangement links TRBV19 to TRBJ2-1; 12 bases line up with TRBD2. Trimming at V came to 5 bases and at J to 4 bases, leaving 6 bases not matched to a gene. The germline gives CDR1 LNHDA, CDR2 SQIVND (reference sequence). This CDR3 spans 16 amino acids. The CDR3 sequence is CASSLILAGGYNEQFF. In nucleotides, the CDR3 is TGTGCCAGTAGTTTAATCCTAGCGGGAGGGTACAATGAGCAGTTCTTC.

This sequence joins TRBV5-6 and TRBJ2-3, with 11 bases aligning to TRBD2. The CDR3 covers 17 residues. The V gene's germline CDR1 is SGHDT and CDR2 YYEEEE. The V and J ends lost 4 bases and 7 bases, in that order; junction bases with no gene match: 14. CDR3 in DNA: TGTGCCAGCAGCACCCTCCTAGCGGGAGGATCCAAATATACGCAGTATTTT. Amino acid sequence: CASSTLLAGGSKYTQYF.

This chain uses TRBV25-1 with TRBJ1-3; D call uncertain. The germline gives CDR1 MGHDK, CDR2 SYGVNS. The CDR3 runs to 17 residues. The V end lost 6 bases, the J end lost 0 bases, and 18 bases lay between the germline ends. This CDR3 reads CASRAPPLESSGNTIYF. The CDR3 DNA sequence: TGTGCCAGCAGGGCCCCCCCCTTGGAGTCCTCTGGAAACACCATATATTTT.

The chain uses TRBV12-3 or TRBV12-4 and TRBJ2-7; D is ambiguous. CDR3 size: 12 residues. The V end was cut by 6 bases, the J end by 1 base, with 7 bases between. Here the CDR3 DNA reads TGTGCCAGCAGCCCAGGTTCCTACGAGCAGTACTTC. Amino acids: CASSPGSYEQYF.

The V and J genes are TRBV5-8 and TRBJ2-7, with D possibly being TRBD2 (6 bases). Looked up from germline, CDR1 is SGHTS and CDR2 is YDEGEE. This CDR3 comprises 13 residues. The V end lost 4 bases, the J end lost 0 bases, and 8 bases lay between the germline ends. The CDR3 is CASSGGNSYEQYF. DNA of the CDR3: TGTGCCAGCAGCGGCGGGAACTCCTACGAGCAGTACTTC.

The chain joins TRBV6-2 or TRBV6-3 to TRBJ2-7; D is possibly TRBD1 or TRBD2 (5 bases each). V gave up 4 bases and J gave up 2 bases, with 15 bases separating them. This CDR3 is built from 15 residues. CDR1 and CDR2 from the germline V gene are MNHEY and SVGEGT. The CDR3 coding sequence is TGTGCCAGCAGTTCCCCGGGACCGAGAACCTACGAGCAGTACTTC. This encodes CASSSPGPRTYEQYF.

V usage is TRBV11-2 and J usage is TRBJ2-7; possibly TRBD1 for D (8 bases). The V gene's germline CDR1 is SGHAT and CDR2 FQNNGV. The CDR3 is 15 residues long. V lost 5 bases and J lost 7, with 21 bases in between. CDR3 DNA sequence: TGTGCCAGCAGCCCACAGGGGGGGCTGCCTCGGGAGCAGTACTTC. Translated: CASSPQGGLPREQYF.

The CDR3: CASKGGEGYEQYF. The CDR3 bases are TGTGCCAGCAAAGGGGGAGAGGGCTACGAGCAGTACTTC. The rearrangement joins TRBV12-3 or TRBV12-4 to TRBJ2-7; D perhaps matches TRBD1 (6 bases). The CDR3 has 13 residues. Deletions cut 7 bases from V and 3 bases from J, with 13 bases between.

V usage is TRBV27 and J usage is TRBJ2-1; D is uncertain. Trimming stripped 7 bases from V and 6 bases from J, with 7 bases between. This CDR3 contains 11 residues. CDR1 is MNHEY and CDR2 is SMNVEV in the germline V gene (reference sequence). The CDR3 region is CASKRRNEQFF. The CDR3 bases are TGTGCCAGCAAGCGTCGCAATGAGCAGTTCTTC.

The rearrangement links TRBV7-9 to TRBJ2-7, with D maybe TRBD2 (6 bases). Germline V gene data show CDR1 as SEHNR and CDR2 as FQNEAQ (reference sequence). Trimming removed 3 bases at V and 6 bases at J, with 12 bases between. The length of the CDR3 is 13 residues. The chain's CDR3 is CASSFFRETEQYF. Written as DNA, the CDR3 is TGTGCCAGCAGCTTCTTCCGGGAGACCGAGCAGTACTTC.

This clone was found a few times. The chain carries TRBV5-8 and TRBJ1-2, with D maybe TRBD1 (5 bases). The CDR3 has 15 residues. The V and J ends lost 4 bases and 6 bases respectively, with 19 bases between them. Germline-derived CDR1 and CDR2 are SGHTS and YDEGEE. CDR3 protein: CASSSGGRGPNGYTF. Written as DNA, the CDR3 is TGTGCCAGCAGCAGCGGGGGAAGGGGACCCAATGGCTACACCTTC.

The chain recombines TRBV11-2 with TRBJ1-1, with D uncertain. This CDR3 is built from 13 residues. CDR1 is SGHAT and CDR2 is FQNNGV in the germline V gene. The V end was cut by 5 bases, the J end by 0 bases, with 7 bases between. This CDR3 reads CASSPRMNTEAFF. The CDR3 DNA follows: TGTGCCAGCAGCCCAAGAATGAACACTGAAGCTTTCTTT.

The chain carries TRBV28 and TRBJ2-5; 7 positions agree with TRBD2. The V gene's germline CDR1 is MDHEN and CDR2 SYDVKM. The CDR3 sequence is 14 residues long. Trimming cost V 6 bases and J 4 bases; bases outside gene matches: 8. CDR3 region: CASSSTTSTETQYF. Here the CDR3 DNA reads TGTGCCAGCAGCTCCACGACTAGCACAGAGACCCAGTACTTC.

This clone was detected once. V is TRBV14 and J is TRBJ2-7, with D uncertain. V was shortened by 3 bases and J by 0 bases, with 15 bases between the two germline ends. CDR1 SGHDN and CDR2 FVKESK come from the germline V gene. This CDR3 is 16 amino acids long. The CDR3 DNA reads as TGTGCCAGCAGCCAGCCGGGCCGAAGGAGCTCCTACGAGCAGTACTTC. It yields the protein CASSQPGRRSSYEQYF.

V gene TRBV27 combines with J gene TRBJ1-1; 9 bases are a match to TRBD1. The CDR3 consists of 16 residues. With V trimmed by 1 base and J by 5 bases, 8 bases remained unmatched. The germline gives CDR1 MNHEY, CDR2 SMNVEV (reference sequence). The CDR3 nucleotides are TGTGCCAGCAGTTTATTTATGGGACAGGGAGGGACTGAAGCTTTCTTT. As protein: CASSLFMGQGGTEAFF.

The CDR3 nucleotides read TGTGCCATCAGCCCCACGGGGGTTCAGGCAGATACGCAGTATTTT. The encoded protein is CAISPTGVQADTQYF. This rearrangement joins TRBV10-3 to TRBJ2-3; the D gene is possibly TRBD2 (6 bases). V was pared by 6 bases and J by 4 bases, with 17 bases between. Germline V CDR1 and CDR2: ENHRY, SYGVKD. The CDR3 runs 15 residues.

The genes are TRBV7-2 and TRBJ1-4; D call uncertain. V gave up 3 bases and J gave up 4 bases, with 9 bases separating them. Germline CDR1 SGHTA, CDR2 FQGNSA. CDR3 size: 14 residues. CDR3 in amino acids: CASSFRNGNEKLFF. In DNA form, the CDR3 reads TGTGCCAGCAGCTTCAGGAATGGTAATGAAAAACTGTTTTTT.

The rearrangement joins TRBV3-1 (or the pseudogene TRBV3-2) to TRBJ2-7, with 8 bases fitting TRBD2. The junction had 5 bases not matched to a gene; V was cut back by 4 bases and J by 12 bases. Germline CDR1 reads LGHDT; CDR2 reads YNNKEL (reference sequence). The CDR3 totals 11 residues. CDR3 residues: CASSLAGHRYF. In nucleotides, the CDR3 is TGTGCCAGCAGCCTAGCGGGGCACCGGTACTTC.